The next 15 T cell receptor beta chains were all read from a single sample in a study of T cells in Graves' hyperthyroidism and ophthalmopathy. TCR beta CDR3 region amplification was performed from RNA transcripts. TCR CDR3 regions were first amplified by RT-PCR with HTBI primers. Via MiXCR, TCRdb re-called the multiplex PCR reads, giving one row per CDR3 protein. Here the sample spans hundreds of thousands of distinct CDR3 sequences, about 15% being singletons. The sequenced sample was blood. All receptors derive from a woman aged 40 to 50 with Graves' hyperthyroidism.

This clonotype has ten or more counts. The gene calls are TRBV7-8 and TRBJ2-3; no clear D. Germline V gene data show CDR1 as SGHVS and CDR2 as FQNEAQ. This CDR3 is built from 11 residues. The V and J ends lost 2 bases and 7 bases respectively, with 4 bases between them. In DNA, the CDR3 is TGTGCCAGCAGCTTATCATATACGCAGTATTTT. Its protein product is CASSLSYTQYF.

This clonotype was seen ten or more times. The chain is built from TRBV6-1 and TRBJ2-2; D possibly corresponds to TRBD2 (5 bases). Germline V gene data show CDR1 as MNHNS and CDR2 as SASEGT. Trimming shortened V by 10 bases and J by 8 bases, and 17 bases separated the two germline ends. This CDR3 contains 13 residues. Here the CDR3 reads CATRRTQEGELFF. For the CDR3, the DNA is TGTGCCACCAGGCGGACTCAAGAAGGGGAGCTGTTTTTT.

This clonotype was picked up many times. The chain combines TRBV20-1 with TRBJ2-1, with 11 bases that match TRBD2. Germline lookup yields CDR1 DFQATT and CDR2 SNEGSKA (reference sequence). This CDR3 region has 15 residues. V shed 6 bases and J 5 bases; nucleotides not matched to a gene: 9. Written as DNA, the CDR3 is TGCAGTGCGCAGCCGACTAGCGGGAAAGACAATGAGCAGTTCTTC. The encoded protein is CSAQPTSGKDNEQFF.

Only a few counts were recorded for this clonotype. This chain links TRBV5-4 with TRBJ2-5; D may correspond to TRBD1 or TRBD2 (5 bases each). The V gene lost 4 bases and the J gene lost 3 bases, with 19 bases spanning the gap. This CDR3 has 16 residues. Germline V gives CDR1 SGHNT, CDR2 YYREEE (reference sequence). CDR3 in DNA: TGTGCCAGCAGCCAAAAGACGGGACCTTCTAAAGAGACCCAGTACTTC. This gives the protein CASSQKTGPSKETQYF.

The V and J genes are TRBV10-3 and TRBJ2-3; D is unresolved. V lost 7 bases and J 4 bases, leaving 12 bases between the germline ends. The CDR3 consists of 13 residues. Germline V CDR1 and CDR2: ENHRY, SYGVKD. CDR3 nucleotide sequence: TGTGCCATCAAAGCTTCGGGTCCAGATACGCAGTATTTT. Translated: CAIKASGPDTQYF.

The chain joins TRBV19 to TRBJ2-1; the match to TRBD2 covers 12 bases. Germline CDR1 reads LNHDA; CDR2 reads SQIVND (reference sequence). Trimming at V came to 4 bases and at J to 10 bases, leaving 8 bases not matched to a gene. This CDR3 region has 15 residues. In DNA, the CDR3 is TGTGCCAGTAGTAAGCAAGGACTAGCGGGGTTAGAGCAGTTCTTC. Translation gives CASSKQGLAGLEQFF.

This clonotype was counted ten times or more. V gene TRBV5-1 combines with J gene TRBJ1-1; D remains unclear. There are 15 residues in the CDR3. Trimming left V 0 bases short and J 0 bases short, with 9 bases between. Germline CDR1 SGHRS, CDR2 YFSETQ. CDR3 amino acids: CASSLAPGVNTEAFF. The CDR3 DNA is TGCGCCAGCAGCTTGGCTCCTGGAGTGAACACTGAAGCTTTCTTT.

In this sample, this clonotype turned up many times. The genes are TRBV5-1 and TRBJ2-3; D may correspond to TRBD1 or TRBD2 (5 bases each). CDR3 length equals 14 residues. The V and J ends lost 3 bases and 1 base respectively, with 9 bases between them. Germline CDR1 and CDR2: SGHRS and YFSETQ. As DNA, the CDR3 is TGCGCCAGCAGCTCGTTGGGGGGCACAGATACGCAGTATTTT. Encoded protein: CASSSLGGTDTQYF. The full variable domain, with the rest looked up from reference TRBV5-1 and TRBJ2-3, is KAGVTQTPRYLIKTRGQQVTLSCSPISGHRSVSWYQQTPGQGLQFLFEYFSETQRNKGNFPGRFSGRQFSNSRSEMNVSTLELGDSALYLCASSSLGGTDTQYFGPGTRLTVL.

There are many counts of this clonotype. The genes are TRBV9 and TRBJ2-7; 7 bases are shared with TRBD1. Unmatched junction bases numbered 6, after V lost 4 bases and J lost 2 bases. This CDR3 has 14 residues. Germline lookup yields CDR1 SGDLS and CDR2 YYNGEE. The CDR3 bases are TGTGCCAGCAGCCAAGCGACAGGGACCTACGAGCAGTACTTC. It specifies CASSQATGTYEQYF.

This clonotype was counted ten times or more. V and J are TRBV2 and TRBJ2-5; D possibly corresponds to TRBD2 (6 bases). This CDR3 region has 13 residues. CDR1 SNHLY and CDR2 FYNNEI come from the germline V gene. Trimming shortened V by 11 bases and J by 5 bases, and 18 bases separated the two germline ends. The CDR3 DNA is TGTGCCGCGGGACTCACCGGGGAGGAGACCCAGTACTTC. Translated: CAAGLTGEETQYF.

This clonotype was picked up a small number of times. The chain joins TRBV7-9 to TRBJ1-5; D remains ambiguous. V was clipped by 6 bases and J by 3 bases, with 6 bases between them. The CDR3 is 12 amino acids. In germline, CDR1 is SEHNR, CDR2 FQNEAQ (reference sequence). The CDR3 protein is CASRLNNQPQHF. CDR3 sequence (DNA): TGTGCCAGCAGATTAAACAATCAGCCCCAGCATTTT.

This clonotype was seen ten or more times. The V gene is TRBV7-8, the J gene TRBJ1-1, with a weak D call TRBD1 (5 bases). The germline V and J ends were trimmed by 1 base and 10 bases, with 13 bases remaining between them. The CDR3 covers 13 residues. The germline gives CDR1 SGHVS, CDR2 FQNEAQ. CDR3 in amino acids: CASSLEGRGSAFF. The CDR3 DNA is TGTGCCAGCAGCTTAGAGGGGCGGGGATCAGCTTTCTTT.

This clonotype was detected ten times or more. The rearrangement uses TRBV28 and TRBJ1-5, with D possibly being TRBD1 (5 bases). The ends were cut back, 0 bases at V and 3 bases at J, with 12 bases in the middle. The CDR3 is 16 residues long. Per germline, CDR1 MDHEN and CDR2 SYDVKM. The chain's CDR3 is CASSLWGRNNNQPQHF. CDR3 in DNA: TGTGCCAGCAGTTTATGGGGGCGGAATAACAATCAGCCCCAGCATTTT.

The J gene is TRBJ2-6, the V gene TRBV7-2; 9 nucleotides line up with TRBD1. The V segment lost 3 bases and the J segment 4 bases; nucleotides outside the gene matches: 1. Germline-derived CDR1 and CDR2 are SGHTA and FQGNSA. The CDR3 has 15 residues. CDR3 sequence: CASSFGTGGANVLTF. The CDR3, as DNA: TGTGCCAGCAGCTTCGGGACAGGGGGGGCCAACGTCCTGACTTTC.

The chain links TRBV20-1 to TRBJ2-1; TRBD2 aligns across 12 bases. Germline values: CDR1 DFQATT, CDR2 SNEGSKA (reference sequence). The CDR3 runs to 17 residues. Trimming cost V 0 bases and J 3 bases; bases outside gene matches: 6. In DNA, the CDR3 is TGCAGTGCTAGAGACGCTAGCGGGAGGGCCTTCTACAATGAGCAGTTCTTC. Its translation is CSARDASGRAFYNEQFF.